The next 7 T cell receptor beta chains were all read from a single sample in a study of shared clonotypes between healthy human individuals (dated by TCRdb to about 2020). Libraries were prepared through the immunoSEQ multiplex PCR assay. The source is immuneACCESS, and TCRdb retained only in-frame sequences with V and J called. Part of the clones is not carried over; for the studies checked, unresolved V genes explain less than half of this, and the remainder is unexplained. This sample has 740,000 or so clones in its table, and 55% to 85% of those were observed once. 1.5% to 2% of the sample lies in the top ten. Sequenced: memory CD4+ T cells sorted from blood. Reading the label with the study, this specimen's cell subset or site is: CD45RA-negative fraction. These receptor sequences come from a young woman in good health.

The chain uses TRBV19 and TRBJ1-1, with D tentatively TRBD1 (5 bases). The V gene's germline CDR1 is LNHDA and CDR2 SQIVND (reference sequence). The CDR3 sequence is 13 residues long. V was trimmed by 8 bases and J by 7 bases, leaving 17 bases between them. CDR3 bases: TGTGCCAGTCAAATCGTGGGGGGGAATGAAGCTTTCTTT. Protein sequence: CASQIVGGNEAFF.

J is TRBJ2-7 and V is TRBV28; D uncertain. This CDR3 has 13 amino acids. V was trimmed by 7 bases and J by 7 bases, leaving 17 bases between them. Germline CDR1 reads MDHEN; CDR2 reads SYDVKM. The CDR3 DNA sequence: TGTGCCAGCACCTACCTCAACGCCGGGGAGCAGTACTTC. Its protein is CASTYLNAGEQYF.

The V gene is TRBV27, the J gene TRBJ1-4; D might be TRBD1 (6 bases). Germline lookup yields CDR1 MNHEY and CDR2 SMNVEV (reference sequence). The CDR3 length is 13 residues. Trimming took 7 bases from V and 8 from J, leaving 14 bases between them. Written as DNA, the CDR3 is TGTGCCAGCATGGGGGCGGTGAAAGAAAAACTGTTTTTT. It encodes CASMGAVKEKLFF.

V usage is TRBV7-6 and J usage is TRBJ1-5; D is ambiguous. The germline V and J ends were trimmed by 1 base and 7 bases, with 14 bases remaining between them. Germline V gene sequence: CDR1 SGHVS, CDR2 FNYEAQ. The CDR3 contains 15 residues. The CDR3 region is CASSLEYGISQPQHF. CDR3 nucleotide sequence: TGTGCCAGCAGCTTAGAGTATGGAATATCGCAGCCCCAGCATTTT.

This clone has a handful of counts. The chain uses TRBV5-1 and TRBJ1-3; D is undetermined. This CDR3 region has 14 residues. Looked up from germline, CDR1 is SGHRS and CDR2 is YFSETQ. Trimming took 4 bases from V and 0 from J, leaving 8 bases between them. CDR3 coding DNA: TGCGCCAGCAGCGCCGGGCACTCTGGAAACACCATATATTTT. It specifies CASSAGHSGNTIYF.

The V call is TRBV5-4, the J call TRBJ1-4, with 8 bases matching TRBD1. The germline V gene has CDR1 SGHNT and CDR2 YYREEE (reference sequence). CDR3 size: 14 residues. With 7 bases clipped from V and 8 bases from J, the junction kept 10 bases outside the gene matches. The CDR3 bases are TGTGCCAGCCAACCTTCAGGGGGCTTAGAAAAACTGTTTTTT. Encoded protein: CASQPSGGLEKLFF.

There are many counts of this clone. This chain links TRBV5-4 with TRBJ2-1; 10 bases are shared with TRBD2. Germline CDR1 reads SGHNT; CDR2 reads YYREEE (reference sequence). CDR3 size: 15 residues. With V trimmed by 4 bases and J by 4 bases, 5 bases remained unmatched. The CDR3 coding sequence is TGTGCCAGCAGCCGTACTAGCGGGACTTACAATGAGCAGTTCTTC. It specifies CASSRTSGTYNEQFF.